The 17 T cell receptor beta chains in this list originate from one sample, sequenced in a study of T cells after yellow fever vaccination. TCRdb reanalysed the 5' RACE reads using MiXCR and keeps one entry per CDR3 protein. The sample includes 610,000 or so distinct CDR3 sequences, roughly 12% of them seen just once. The source material was PBMCs, sampled on the day of the yellow fever booster vaccination. Receptor source: a young man who received the YFV17D yellow fever vaccine.

There are a few counts of this clonotype. This chain joins TRBV20-1 and TRBJ1-1; tentative D call: TRBD1 (5 bases). V gave up 5 bases and J gave up 1 base, with 14 bases separating them. This CDR3 comprises 14 residues. CDR1 is DFQATT, CDR2 SNEGSKA, per germline (reference sequence). The CDR3 coding sequence is TGCAGTGCTCAAACCGGGACGGGGAACACTGAAGCTTTCTTT. Protein product: CSAQTGTGNTEAFF.

The rearrangement joins TRBV20-1 to TRBJ2-3; D possibly corresponds to TRBD2 (5 bases). The CDR3 is 14 residues long. Germline V gene sequence: CDR1 DFQATT, CDR2 SNEGSKA (reference sequence). Trimming took 5 bases from V and 4 from J, leaving 16 bases between them. The CDR3 here is CSAPMGRGSDTQYF. In DNA form, the CDR3 reads TGCAGTGCTCCTATGGGCCGAGGGTCAGATACGCAGTATTTT.

In its sample, this clonotype was seen many times. Mismatch with germline at one junction end may stem from a read error. This rearrangement joins TRBV25-1 to TRBJ2-7, with 7 nucleotides matching TRBD1. There are 13 residues in the CDR3. CDR1 is MGHDK and CDR2 is SYGVNS in the germline V gene. The CDR3 sequence is CASSAGGSYEQYF. The CDR3 DNA is TGTGCCAGTAGTGCAGGGGGTTCCTACGAGCAGTACTTC.

This clonotype was seen at least ten times. CDR3 sequence: CASSRGQVRNIQYF. For the CDR3, the DNA is TGTGCCAGCAGCAGGGGACAGGTCAGAAACATTCAGTACTTC. This chain connects TRBV5-8 to TRBJ2-4; TRBD1 matches at 8 bases. Germline V gene lookup returns CDR1 SGHTS and CDR2 YDEGEE. V lost 4 bases, J lost 6 bases, and 6 bases stayed unmatched. The CDR3 runs to 14 residues. Based on the CDR3 plus reference TRBV5-8 and TRBJ2-4, the full variable domain is EAGVTQSPTHLIKTRGQQATLRCSPISGHTSVYWYQQALGLGLQFLLWYDEGEERNRGNFPPRFSGRQFPNYSSELNVNALELEDSALYLCASSRGQVRNIQYFGAGTRLSVL.

The CDR3 sequence: CSAWGALAAATNEQYF. CDR3 sequence (DNA): TGCAGTGCTTGGGGGGCCCTAGCGGCCGCCACCAACGAGCAGTACTTC. The chain couples TRBV20-1 to TRBJ2-7, with a tentative D call TRBD2 (7 bases). The CDR3 contains 16 residues. Germline V gene data show CDR1 as DFQATT and CDR2 as SNEGSKA (reference sequence). Trimming took 5 bases from V and 5 from J, leaving 25 bases between them.

The J gene is TRBJ2-1, the V gene TRBV5-1, with 10 bases aligning to TRBD2. Germline-derived CDR1 and CDR2 are SGHRS and YFSETQ. This CDR3 comprises 15 residues. The junction had 3 bases not matched to a gene; V was cut back by 1 base and J by 5 bases. CDR3 region: CASSLSLAGHNEQFF. DNA of the CDR3: TGCGCCAGCAGCTTGTCACTAGCGGGGCACAATGAGCAGTTCTTC.

This clonotype came up a few times. The gene calls are TRBV5-4 and TRBJ2-7; 12 bases agree with TRBD2. Per the germline V gene, CDR1 is SGHNT and CDR2 is YYREEE (reference sequence). Trimming cost V 5 bases and J 5 bases; bases outside gene matches: 14. The CDR3 runs to 17 residues. CDR3 amino acids: CASSRGLAGNGPNEQYF. The CDR3 DNA follows: TGTGCCAGCAGTCGAGGACTAGCGGGAAATGGGCCCAACGAGCAGTACTTC. Variable domain in full (rest from reference TRBV5-4 and TRBJ2-7): ETGVTQSPTHLIKTRGQQVTLRCSSQSGHNTVSWYQQALGQGPQFIFQYYREEENGRGNFPPRFSGLQFPNYSSELNVNALELDDSALYLCASSRGLAGNGPNEQYFGPGTRLTVT.

This clonotype was counted at least ten times. The V gene is TRBV24-1, the J gene TRBJ2-3, with a tentative D call TRBD2 (6 bases). In germline, CDR1 is KGHDR, CDR2 SFDVKD. The CDR3 has 14 amino acids. The V end was cut by 3 bases, the J end by 5 bases, with 11 bases between. CDR3 DNA sequence: TGTGCCACCAGTGATACCGGGACTTTAGATACGCAGTATTTT. Residues: CATSDTGTLDTQYF.

Ten or more counts support this clonotype. V and J are TRBV12-3 or TRBV12-4 and TRBJ2-3; weak D call: TRBD1 (5 bases). The CDR3 has 14 residues. Trimming removed 4 bases at V and 3 bases at J, with 11 bases between. The CDR3 loop reads CASSYNGATDTQYF. CDR3 coding DNA: TGTGCCAGCAGTTATAATGGGGCTACAGATACGCAGTATTTT.

This clonotype has just a few counts. The V call is TRBV19, the J call TRBJ2-1, with D unresolved. Germline CDR1 LNHDA, CDR2 SQIVND (reference sequence). The CDR3 has 11 amino acids. With 3 bases removed from V and 10 bases from J, the gap between germline ends came to 7 bases. The CDR3, as DNA: TGTGCCAGTAGTATTTCCACGGAGCAGTTCTTC. It yields the protein CASSISTEQFF.

The chain joins TRBV9 to TRBJ2-2; TRBD2 agrees at 7 bases. Looked up from germline, CDR1 is SGDLS and CDR2 is YYNGEE. CDR3 size: 17 residues. J lost 6 bases, V lost 4 bases, and 15 bases had no gene match. DNA of the CDR3: TGTGCCAGCAGCCCCCACGTCAGGGAGGGCCGCTCCGGGGAGCTGTTTTTT. Amino acid sequence: CASSPHVREGRSGELFF.

The chain is built from TRBV12-3 or TRBV12-4 and TRBJ2-3; D gene ambiguous. CDR3 length: 12 residues. The V and J ends lost 2 bases and 11 bases respectively, with 11 bases between them. CDR3 protein: CASSLMGSGQYF. In DNA form, the CDR3 reads TGTGCCAGCAGTTTAATGGGTTCAGGGCAGTATTTT.

This clonotype was recorded many times. This chain uses TRBV20-1 with TRBJ2-1; perhaps TRBD2 as D (5 bases). The CDR3 sequence is 13 residues long. Germline V gives CDR1 DFQATT, CDR2 SNEGSKA (reference sequence). Trimming removed 6 bases at V and 0 bases at J, with 9 bases between. The CDR3 DNA reads TGCAGTGCCCGGGGTTTCTCCTACAATGAGCAGTTCTTC. This codes for CSARGFSYNEQFF.

V usage is TRBV11-1 and J usage is TRBJ2-7; TRBD2 aligns across 8 bases. The CDR3 spans 18 residues. The ends lost 5 bases at V and 2 bases at J; junction bases unmatched: 17. Germline lookup yields CDR1 SGHAT and CDR2 FQDESV (reference sequence). As DNA, the CDR3 is TGTGCCAGCAGCCCCGAAGGAGCGGGAGTGGTCCGTCCCTACGAGCAGTACTTC. It translates to CASSPEGAGVVRPYEQYF.

The chain employs TRBV20-1 and TRBJ1-5, with D possibly TRBD1 on 6 matching bases. Trimming shortened V by 6 bases and J by 3 bases, and 18 bases separated the two germline ends. Germline CDR1 is DFQATT and CDR2 is SNEGSKA (reference sequence). The CDR3 has 15 residues. CDR3 region: CSATPTGPPNQPQHF. The DNA for the CDR3 is TGCAGTGCGACTCCCACAGGGCCCCCCAATCAGCCCCAGCATTTT.

V and J are TRBV6-5 and TRBJ2-7, with D uncertain. V was trimmed by 3 bases and J by 6 bases, leaving 15 bases between them. This CDR3 is 14 amino acids long. CDR1 and CDR2 from the germline V gene are MNHEY and SVGAGI. CDR3 DNA: TGTGCCAGCAGTTATTCGGAAGGGCCGACCGAGCAGTACTTC. It is translated as CASSYSEGPTEQYF.

The chain joins TRBV5-1 to TRBJ2-7, with D possibly TRBD1 on 6 matching bases. CDR1 and CDR2 from the germline V gene are SGHRS and YFSETQ. Trimming pared 2 bases from V and 5 bases from J, leaving 14 bases between. The CDR3 runs to 14 residues. DNA of the CDR3: TGCGCCAGCAGCTTATGGGACAAAATCAACGAGCAGTACTTC. Protein: CASSLWDKINEQYF.